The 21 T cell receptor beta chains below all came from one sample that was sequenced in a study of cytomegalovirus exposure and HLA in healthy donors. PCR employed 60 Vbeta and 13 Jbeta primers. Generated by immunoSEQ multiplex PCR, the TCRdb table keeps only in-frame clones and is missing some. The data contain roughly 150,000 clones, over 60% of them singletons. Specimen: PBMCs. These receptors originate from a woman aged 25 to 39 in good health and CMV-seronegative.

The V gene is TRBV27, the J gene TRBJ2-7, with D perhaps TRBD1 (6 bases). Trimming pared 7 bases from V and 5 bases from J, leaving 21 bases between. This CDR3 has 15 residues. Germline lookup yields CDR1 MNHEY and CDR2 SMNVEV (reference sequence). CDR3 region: CASNRGGYPRDEQYF. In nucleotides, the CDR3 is TGTGCCAGCAACCGAGGGGGATACCCCCGGGACGAGCAGTACTTC.

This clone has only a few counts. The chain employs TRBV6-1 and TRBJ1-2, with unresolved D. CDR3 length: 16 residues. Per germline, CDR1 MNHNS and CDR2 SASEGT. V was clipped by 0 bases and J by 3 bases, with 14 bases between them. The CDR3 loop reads CASSEANARFDYGYTF. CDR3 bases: TGTGCCAGCAGTGAAGCTAACGCCAGATTCGACTATGGCTACACCTTC.

CDR3 coding DNA: TGCGCCAGCAGCCAAGCTAGCGGGACTTCCTACGAGCAGTACTTC. Protein product: CASSQASGTSYEQYF. The chain joins TRBV4-3 to TRBJ2-7; 9 bases map to TRBD2. The CDR3 runs 15 residues. J was trimmed by 1 base and V by 1 base; bases with no gene match: 2. From germline, CDR1 is LGHNA and CDR2 YSLEER.

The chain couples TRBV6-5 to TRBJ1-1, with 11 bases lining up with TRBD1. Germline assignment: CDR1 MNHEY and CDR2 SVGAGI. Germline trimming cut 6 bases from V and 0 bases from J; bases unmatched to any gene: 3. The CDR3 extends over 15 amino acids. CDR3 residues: CASRGDRGLNTEAFF. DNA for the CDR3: TGTGCCAGCAGGGGGGACAGGGGGTTGAACACTGAAGCTTTCTTT.

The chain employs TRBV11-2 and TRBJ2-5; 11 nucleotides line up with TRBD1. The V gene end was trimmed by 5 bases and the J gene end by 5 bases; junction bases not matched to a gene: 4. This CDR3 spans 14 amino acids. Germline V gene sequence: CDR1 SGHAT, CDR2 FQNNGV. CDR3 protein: CASSRDRGSETQYF. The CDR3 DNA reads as TGTGCCAGCAGCCGGGACAGGGGGTCCGAGACCCAGTACTTC.

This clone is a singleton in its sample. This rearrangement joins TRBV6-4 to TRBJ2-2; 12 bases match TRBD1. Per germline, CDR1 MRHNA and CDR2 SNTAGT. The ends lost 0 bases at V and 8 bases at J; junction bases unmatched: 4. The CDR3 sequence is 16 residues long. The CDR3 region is CASSDSGTGGVGELFF. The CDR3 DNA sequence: TGTGCCAGCAGTGACTCCGGGACAGGGGGCGTGGGGGAGCTGTTTTTT.

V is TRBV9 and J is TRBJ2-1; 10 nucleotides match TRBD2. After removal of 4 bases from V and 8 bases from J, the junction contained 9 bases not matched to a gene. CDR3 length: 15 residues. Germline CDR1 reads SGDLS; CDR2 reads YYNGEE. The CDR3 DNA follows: TGTGCCAGCAGCCGAAGCGGGGGGGCGATCCATGAGCAGTTCTTC. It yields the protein CASSRSGGAIHEQFF.

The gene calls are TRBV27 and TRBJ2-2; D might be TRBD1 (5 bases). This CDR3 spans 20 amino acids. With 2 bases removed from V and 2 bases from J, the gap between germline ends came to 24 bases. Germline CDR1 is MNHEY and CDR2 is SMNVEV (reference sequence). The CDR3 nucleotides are TGTGCCAGCAGTTTAGGGTTGCGTAGGGGTCTAAAGGTTAACACCGGGGAGCTGTTTTTT. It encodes CASSLGLRRGLKVNTGELFF.

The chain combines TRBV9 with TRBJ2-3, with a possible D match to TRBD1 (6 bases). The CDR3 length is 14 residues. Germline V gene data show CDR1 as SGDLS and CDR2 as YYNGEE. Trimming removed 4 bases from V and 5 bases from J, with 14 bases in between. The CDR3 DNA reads TGTGCCAGCAGCCCCCGGACAGAGCGAGATACGCAGTATTTT. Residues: CASSPRTERDTQYF. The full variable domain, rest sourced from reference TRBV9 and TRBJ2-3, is DSGVTQTPKHLITATGQRVTLRCSPRSGDLSVYWYQQSLDQGLQFLIQYYNGEERAKGNILERFSAQQFPDLHSELNLSSLELGDSALYFCASSPRTERDTQYFGPGTRLTVL.

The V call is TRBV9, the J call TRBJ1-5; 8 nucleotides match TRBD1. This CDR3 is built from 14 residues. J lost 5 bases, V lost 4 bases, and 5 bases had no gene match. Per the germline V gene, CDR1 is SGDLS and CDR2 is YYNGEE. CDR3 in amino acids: CASSRGQGDQPQHF. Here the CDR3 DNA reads TGTGCCAGCAGCCGAGGACAGGGTGATCAGCCCCAGCATTTT.

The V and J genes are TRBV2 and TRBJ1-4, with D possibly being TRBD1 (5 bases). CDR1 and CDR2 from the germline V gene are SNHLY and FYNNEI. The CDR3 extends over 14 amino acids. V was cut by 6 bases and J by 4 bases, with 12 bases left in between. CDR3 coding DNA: TGTGCCAGCAGAACAGGCCCAGTTAATGAAAAACTGTTTTTT. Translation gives CASRTGPVNEKLFF.

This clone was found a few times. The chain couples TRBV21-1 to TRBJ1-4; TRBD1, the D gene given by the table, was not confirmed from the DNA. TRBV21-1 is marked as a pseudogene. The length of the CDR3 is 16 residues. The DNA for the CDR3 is TGTGCCAGCAGCTCCCCATACAGGGTCCCTAATGAAAAACTGTTTTTT. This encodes CASSSPYRVPNEKLFF.

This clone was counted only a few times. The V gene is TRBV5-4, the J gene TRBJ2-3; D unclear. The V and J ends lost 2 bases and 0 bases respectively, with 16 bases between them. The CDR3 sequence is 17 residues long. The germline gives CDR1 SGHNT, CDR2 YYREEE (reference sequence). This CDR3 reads CASSFVAIPISTDTQYF. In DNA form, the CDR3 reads TGTGCCAGCAGCTTTGTTGCGATTCCGATTAGCACAGATACGCAGTATTTT.

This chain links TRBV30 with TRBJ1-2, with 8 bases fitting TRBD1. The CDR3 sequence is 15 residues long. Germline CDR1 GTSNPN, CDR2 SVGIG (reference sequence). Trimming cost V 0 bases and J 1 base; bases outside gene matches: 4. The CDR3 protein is CAWSVETGDNYGYTF. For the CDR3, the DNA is TGTGCCTGGAGTGTAGAGACAGGGGATAACTATGGCTACACCTTC.

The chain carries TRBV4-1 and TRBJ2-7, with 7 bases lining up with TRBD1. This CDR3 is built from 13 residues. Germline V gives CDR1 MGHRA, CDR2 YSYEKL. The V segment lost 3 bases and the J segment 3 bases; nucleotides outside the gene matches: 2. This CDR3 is CASSQGQLYEQYF. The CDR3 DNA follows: TGCGCCAGCAGCCAGGGACAGCTCTACGAGCAGTACTTC.

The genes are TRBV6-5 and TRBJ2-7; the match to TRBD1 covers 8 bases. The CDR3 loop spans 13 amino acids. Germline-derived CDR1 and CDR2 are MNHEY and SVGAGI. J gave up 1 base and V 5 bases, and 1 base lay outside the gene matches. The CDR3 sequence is CASSGDRSYEQYF. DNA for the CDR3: TGTGCCAGCAGTGGGGACAGGTCCTACGAGCAGTACTTC.

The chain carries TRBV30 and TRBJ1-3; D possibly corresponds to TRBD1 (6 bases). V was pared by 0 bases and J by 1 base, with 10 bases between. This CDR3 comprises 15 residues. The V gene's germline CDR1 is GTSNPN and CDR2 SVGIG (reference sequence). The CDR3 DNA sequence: TGTGCCTGGAGTGTACTAGGGGGATCTGGAAACACCATATATTTT. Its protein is CAWSVLGGSGNTIYF.

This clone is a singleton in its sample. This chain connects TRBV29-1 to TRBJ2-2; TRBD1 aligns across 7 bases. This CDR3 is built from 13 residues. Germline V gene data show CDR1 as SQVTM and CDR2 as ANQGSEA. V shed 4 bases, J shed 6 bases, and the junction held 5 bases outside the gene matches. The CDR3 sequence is CSVGTGRAGELFF. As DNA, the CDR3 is TGCAGCGTTGGGACAGGCCGAGCCGGGGAGCTGTTTTTT.

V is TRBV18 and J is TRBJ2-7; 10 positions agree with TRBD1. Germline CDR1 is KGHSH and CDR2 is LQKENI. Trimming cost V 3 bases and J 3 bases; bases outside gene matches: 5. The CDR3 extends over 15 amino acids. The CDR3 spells CASSPGTGEGYEQYF. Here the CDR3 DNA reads TGTGCCAGCTCACCCGGGACAGGGGAGGGCTACGAGCAGTACTTC.

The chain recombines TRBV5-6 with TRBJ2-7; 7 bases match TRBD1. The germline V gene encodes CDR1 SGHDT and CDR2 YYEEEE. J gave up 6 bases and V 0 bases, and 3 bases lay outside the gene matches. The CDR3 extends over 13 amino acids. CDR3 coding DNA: TGTGCCAGCAGCTTGGGACAGGGCGCCGAGCAGTACTTC. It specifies CASSLGQGAEQYF.

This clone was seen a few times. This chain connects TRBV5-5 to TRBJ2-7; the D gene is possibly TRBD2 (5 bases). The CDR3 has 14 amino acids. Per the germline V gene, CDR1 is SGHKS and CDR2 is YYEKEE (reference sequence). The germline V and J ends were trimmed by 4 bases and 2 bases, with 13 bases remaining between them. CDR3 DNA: TGTGCCAGCAGCACCGGACCGGGGACCTACGAGCAGTACTTC. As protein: CASSTGPGTYEQYF.